These 10 T cell receptor beta chains were all obtained from the same sample, sequenced in a study of blood T cell repertoires in COVID-19. Repertoires were generated with immunoSEQ multiplex PCR, while TCRdb's copy carries only in-frame clones and drops some. The repertoire holds roughly 390,000 clones, with 85% as singletons. Input material: peripheral blood. These receptors all stem from a woman in her late teens or twenties with acute or convalescent COVID-19.

This clone came up once. The chain recombines TRBV19 with TRBJ2-2, with a tentative D call TRBD2 (7 bases). V lost 5 bases and J lost 4, with 14 bases in between. Germline V gene data show CDR1 as LNHDA and CDR2 as SQIVND (reference sequence). This CDR3 region has 15 residues. CDR3 loop: CASSDRTRSTGELFF. CDR3 coding DNA: TGTGCCAGTAGTGACAGGACTAGAAGCACCGGGGAGCTGTTTTTT.

The chain employs TRBV19 and TRBJ2-3, with D maybe TRBD1 (6 bases). The CDR3 loop spans 14 amino acids. Germline values: CDR1 LNHDA, CDR2 SQIVND (reference sequence). V was cut by 2 bases and J by 2 bases, with 8 bases left in between. The CDR3 region is CASSIQGYTDTQYF. In nucleotides, the CDR3 is TGTGCCAGTAGTATACAGGGGTACACAGATACGCAGTATTTT.

The V and J genes are TRBV7-3 and TRBJ1-1; D gene unclear. The CDR3 loop spans 15 amino acids. Germline loops: CDR1 SGHTA, CDR2 FQGTGA. The V end was cut by 5 bases, the J end by 4 bases, with 17 bases between. The CDR3 sequence: CASSRNGDGGTEAFF. CDR3 nucleotides: TGTGCCAGCAGCCGAAACGGGGATGGTGGCACTGAAGCTTTCTTT.

The chain links TRBV5-1 to TRBJ2-3; D remains unclear. Germline values: CDR1 SGHRS, CDR2 YFSETQ. V lost 5 bases and J lost 5, with 15 bases in between. There are 14 residues in the CDR3. CDR3 bases: TGCGCCAGCAGGTGGGCCTCCCTGGGAGATACGCAGTATTTT. Residues: CASRWASLGDTQYF.

The V call is TRBV18, the J call TRBJ2-1; TRBD2 aligns across 12 bases. The germline V gene encodes CDR1 KGHSH and CDR2 LQKENI. The length of the CDR3 is 20 residues. The V and J ends lost 8 bases and 0 bases, in that order; junction bases with no gene match: 17. CDR3 sequence reads: CASPPVGLAGGLCSYNEQFF. CDR3 DNA: TGTGCCAGCCCCCCGGTCGGCCTAGCGGGAGGGCTTTGCTCCTACAATGAGCAGTTCTTC.

This clone was detected only once. The CDR3 is CASSLQGLAGASTDTQYF. The CDR3 nucleotides are TGTGCCAGCAGCTTACAGGGACTAGCGGGGGCCAGCACAGATACGCAGTATTTT. V usage is TRBV7-3 and J usage is TRBJ2-3; the match to TRBD2 covers 14 bases. Germline V gene sequence: CDR1 SGHTA, CDR2 FQGTGA. The CDR3 is 18 residues long. The V and J ends lost 2 bases and 0 bases, in that order; junction bases with no gene match: 4.

The chain links TRBV14 to TRBJ2-7; 10 bases agree with TRBD1. CDR1 and CDR2 (germline): SGHDN, FVKESK. This CDR3 has 15 amino acids. With 0 bases clipped from V and 8 bases from J, the junction kept 7 bases outside the gene matches. The CDR3 DNA reads as TGTGCCAGCAGCCAAGATCGGGGACAGGGGTCGAAGCAGTACTTC. Translating gives CASSQDRGQGSKQYF.

The chain is built from TRBV7-3 and TRBJ1-1; 10 nucleotides match TRBD1. The CDR3 sequence is 15 residues long. The J segment lost 0 bases and the V segment lost 4 bases, leaving 2 bases of the junction unmatched. Germline values: CDR1 SGHTA, CDR2 FQGTGA. The CDR3 loop is CASSSGTGVNTEAFF. The CDR3 nucleotides read TGTGCCAGCAGCTCCGGGACAGGGGTGAACACTGAAGCTTTCTTT. The variable domain in full, with the rest retrieved from reference TRBV7-3 and TRBJ1-1, is GAGVSQTPSNKVTEKGKYVELRCDPISGHTALYWYRQSLGQGPEFLIYFQGTGAADDSGLPNDRFFAVRPEGSVSTLKIQRTERGDSAVYLCASSSGTGVNTEAFFGQGTRLTVV.

The chain combines TRBV15 with TRBJ1-3, with D perhaps TRBD1 (5 bases). This CDR3 contains 17 residues. V lost 0 bases and J lost 2, with 14 bases in between. The V gene's germline CDR1 is LNHNV and CDR2 YYDKDF (reference sequence). The CDR3 nucleotides are TGTGCCACCAGCAGAGAATTATTAGGAGGGGCTGGAAACACCATATATTTT. It yields the protein CATSRELLGGAGNTIYF. Together with reference TRBV15 and TRBJ1-3, the CDR3 gives the full variable domain: DAMVIQNPRYQVTQFGKPVTLSCSQTLNHNVMYWYQQKSSQAPKLLFHYYDKDFNNEADTPDNFQSRRPNTSFCFLDIRSPGLGDTAMYLCATSRELLGGAGNTIYFGEGSWLTVV.

V usage is TRBV21-1 and J usage is TRBJ1-2; the tabulated D call, TRBD1, remains unverified against the DNA. TRBV21-1 is deemed a pseudogene. CDR3 length: 14 amino acids. The CDR3 region has the DNA TGTGCCAGCAGCTTTCGTGGGACAGGGGTCGGCTACACCTTC. Its protein product is CASSFRGTGVGYTF.